Each of the 14 T cell receptor beta chains below was sequenced from the same sample in a study of T cell responses to AZD1222 COVID-19 vaccine. The method was immunoSEQ multiplex PCR; TCRdb's version includes in-frame clones alone and lacks a portion of them. Of about 180,000 clones in the sample, 80% to 90% were seen once. Sequencing used peripheral blood, obtained 28 days after the second AZD1222 dose. The receptor set was obtained from an adult who received the AZD1222 COVID-19 vaccine.

The rearrangement uses TRBV27 and TRBJ1-1; D possibly corresponds to TRBD1 (5 bases). In germline, CDR1 is MNHEY, CDR2 SMNVEV (reference sequence). The germline V and J ends were trimmed by 5 bases and 4 bases, with 11 bases remaining between them. The CDR3 has 13 residues. CDR3 region: CASSMLGGTEAFF. The CDR3 DNA follows: TGTGCCAGCAGTATGCTGGGGGGCACTGAAGCTTTCTTT.

The gene calls are TRBV9 and TRBJ1-1, with D hard to call. Looked up from germline, CDR1 is SGDLS and CDR2 is YYNGEE. The CDR3 runs to 14 residues. With 1 base removed from V and 3 bases from J, the gap between germline ends came to 10 bases. The CDR3 spells CASSVLGSDTEAFF. As DNA, the CDR3 is TGTGCCAGCAGCGTACTAGGGTCGGACACTGAAGCTTTCTTT.

This rearrangement joins TRBV2 to TRBJ1-1; D remains ambiguous. V lost 0 bases, J lost 6 bases, and 14 bases lay in between. The CDR3 runs to 15 residues. Per the germline V gene, CDR1 is SNHLY and CDR2 is FYNNEI. In DNA form, the CDR3 reads TGTGCCAGCAGTGAAGCTTCGGGGAAGGGCGCTGAAGCTTTCTTT. Amino acids: CASSEASGKGAEAFF.

This clone was detected once. The V call is TRBV9, the J call TRBJ2-7; 11 bases align to TRBD2. Germline V CDR1 and CDR2: SGDLS, YYNGEE. The CDR3 runs to 15 residues. With V trimmed by 3 bases and J by 5 bases, 7 bases remained unmatched. The CDR3 coding sequence is TGTGCCAGCAGCGCACTAGCGGGGGCCGGGGACGAGCAGTACTTC. It translates to CASSALAGAGDEQYF.

V usage is TRBV28 and J usage is TRBJ2-5, with 7 positions matching TRBD1. The ends lost 7 bases at V and 3 bases at J; junction bases unmatched: 5. Per germline, CDR1 MDHEN and CDR2 SYDVKM. This CDR3 is 13 amino acids long. The CDR3 region has the DNA TGTGCCAGCATTGGGACAGCTAAAGAGACCCAGTACTTC. Translating gives CASIGTAKETQYF.

The chain couples TRBV5-1 to TRBJ1-6, with D possibly TRBD1 on 5 matching bases. In germline, CDR1 is SGHRS, CDR2 YFSETQ. Trimming removed 4 bases at V and 7 bases at J, with 12 bases between. CDR3 length equals 14 residues. The CDR3 sequence: CASSDGTDNSPLHF. CDR3 nucleotide sequence: TGCGCCAGCAGCGACGGGACGGACAATTCACCCCTCCACTTT.

Only a few counts were recorded for this clone. The same CDR3 can be traced to other DNA sequences in this sample. V usage is TRBV5-1 and J usage is TRBJ2-5; the D is unclear. The V and J ends lost 0 bases and 5 bases respectively, with 2 bases between them. The germline V gene encodes CDR1 SGHRS and CDR2 YFSETQ. The CDR3 has 11 amino acids. The CDR3 loop is CASSLDETQYF. The DNA for the CDR3 is TGCGCCAGCAGCTTGGATGAGACCCAGTACTTC. The entire variable domain, with the rest obtained from reference TRBV5-1 and TRBJ2-5, is as follows: KAGVTQTPRYLIKTRGQQVTLSCSPISGHRSVSWYQQTPGQGLQFLFEYFSETQRNKGNFPGRFSGRQFSNSRSEMNVSTLELGDSALYLCASSLDETQYFGPGTRLLVL.

The V call is TRBV5-1, the J call TRBJ1-4; D is unclear. The CDR3 has 15 residues. Trimming shortened V by 0 bases and J by 5 bases, and 11 bases separated the two germline ends. Germline V gene lookup returns CDR1 SGHRS and CDR2 YFSETQ. The CDR3 sequence is CASSLVARPNEKLFF. CDR3 nucleotides: TGCGCCAGCAGCTTGGTGGCCCGTCCCAATGAAAAACTGTTTTTT.

This chain's CDR3 is CASSYSIDSGTQYF. CDR3 in DNA: TGTGCCAGCAGTTACTCGATCGACAGCGGGACCCAGTACTTC. The chain joins TRBV6-5 to TRBJ2-5, with D tentatively TRBD1 or TRBD2 (5 bases each). V lost 0 bases to trimming and J lost 7 bases, with 12 bases between them. CDR3 length: 14 amino acids. From germline, CDR1 is MNHEY and CDR2 SVGAGI.

The chain carries TRBV7-9 and TRBJ2-7; no reliable D call. The germline V gene has CDR1 SEHNR and CDR2 FQNEAQ (reference sequence). This CDR3 is 13 amino acids long. V was trimmed by 6 bases and J by 1 base, leaving 10 bases between them. The CDR3 spells CASSSVSSYEQYF. In DNA, the CDR3 is TGTGCCAGCAGTTCCGTCAGTTCCTACGAGCAGTACTTC.

The chain joins TRBV14 to TRBJ2-3; D gene uncertain. Trimming left V 0 bases short and J 7 bases short, with 8 bases between. The CDR3 length is 13 residues. CDR1 is SGHDN and CDR2 is FVKESK in the germline V gene. The CDR3 DNA reads as TGTGCCAGCAGCCAAGATGAAGTTAATACGCAGTATTTT. This sequence encodes CASSQDEVNTQYF.

This sequence joins TRBV5-1 and TRBJ2-5, with 9 nucleotides matching TRBD1. V lost 5 bases to trimming and J lost 4 bases; unmatched junction nucleotides: 6. CDR1 is SGHRS and CDR2 is YFSETQ in the germline V gene. The CDR3 runs 14 residues. CDR3 sequence reads: CASSPGTGRETQYF. The CDR3 DNA reads as TGCGCCAGCAGTCCCGGGACAGGGAGAGAGACCCAGTACTTC.

J is TRBJ1-1 and V is TRBV7-2, with TRBD1 matching over 7 bases. V was pared by 2 bases and J by 5 bases, with 8 bases of the junction left unmatched. The CDR3 sequence is 15 residues long. Per the germline V gene, CDR1 is SGHTA and CDR2 is FQGNSA. The CDR3 coding sequence is TGTGCCAGCAGCTTACGGGAACAGGGGAGGACTGAAGCTTTCTTT. Residues: CASSLREQGRTEAFF.

This clone was observed a handful of times. This chain links TRBV9 with TRBJ1-3; D unresolved. Germline V lookup: CDR1 SGDLS, CDR2 YYNGEE. Trimming took 0 bases from V and 2 from J, leaving 9 bases between them. The CDR3 is made up of 15 amino acids. CDR3 region: CASSVEGWTGNTIYF. The CDR3 DNA reads TGTGCCAGCAGCGTAGAAGGGTGGACTGGAAACACCATATATTTT.